The rows below give T cell receptor beta chains drawn from one sample of a study of T cell repertoires in ileal Crohn's disease. Profiling relied on immunoSEQ multiplex PCR, and the TCRdb table lists in-frame clones only, not all of them. Of approximately 7,000 clones in the sample, 60% to 75% were seen once. Sequencing was carried out using ileal tissue. The source is an adult with Crohn's disease. CDR3s include the opening cysteine and the closing phenylalanine or tryptophan. The D gene is left open where the match is weak. Clone size is not always given. Where it is, it says once, few, many or a class for expanded clones.

TRBJ1-5 | . | TRBV6-5 | medium-sized | CASSYEGGQPQHF | TGTGCCAGCAGTTACGAGGGAGGTCAGCCCCAGCATTTT
TRBJ1-5 | TRBD1 | TRBV6-5 | once | CASNQGAGEPQHF | TGTGCCAGCAACCAGGGGGCGGGGGAGCCCCAGCATTTT
TRBJ1-2 | . | TRBV5-1 | few | CASSLAPLANYGYTF | TGCGCCAGCAGCTTGGCACCGCTAGCTAACTATGGCTACACCTTC
TRBJ2-1 | . | TRBV29-1 | . | CSVASTSNEQFF | TGCAGCGTAGCCTCGACTAGCAATGAGCAGTTCTTC
TRBJ2-5 | TRBD1 | TRBV28 | medium-sized | CASKLGGDRVQETQYF | TGTGCCAGTAAACTGGGGGGGGACAGGGTCCAAGAGACCCAGTACTTC
TRBJ1-6 | TRBD1 | TRBV2 | . | CASSERQGVWNSPLHF | TGTGCCAGCAGTGAAAGACAGGGGGTATGGAATTCACCCCTCCACTTT
TRBJ1-5 | . | TRBV9 | . | CASSSVGASNQPQHF | TGTGCCAGCAGCAGCGTTGGGGCGAGCAATCAGCCCCAGCATTTT
TRBJ1-6 | . | TRBV7-9 | few | CASSLQGYSPLHF | TGTGCCAGCAGCTTGCAGGGGTATTCACCCCTCCACTTT
TRBJ1-1 | TRBD1 | TRBV15 | . | CATSRRTGGDYTEAFF | TGTGCCACCAGCAGACGGACAGGGGGCGATTACACTGAAGCTTTCTTT
TRBJ2-3 | TRBD1 | TRBV6-5 | . | CASSPGTGAVDTQYF | TGTGCCAGCAGTCCCGGGACAGGGGCGGTAGATACGCAGTATTTT
TRBJ2-7 | TRBD1 | TRBV18 | . | CASSGTGGSYEQYF | TGTGCCAGCTCTGGGACAGGGGGCTCCTACGAGCAGTACTTC
TRBJ1-2 | . | TRBV7-9 | . | CASSLVGGRVNYGYTF | TGTGCCAGCAGCTTAGTTGGGGGCAGGGTAAACTATGGCTACACCTTC
TRBJ2-1 | . | TRBV7-6 | . | CASSSTGRNEQFF | TGTGCCAGCAGCTCTACAGGGAGAAATGAGCAGTTCTTC
TRBJ1-4 | . | TRBV5-1 | . | CASSTDLATNEKLFF | TGCGCCAGCAGCACGGACTTGGCAACTAATGAAAAACTGTTTTTT
TRBJ1-5 | . | TRBV12-2 | . | CASRSRAGKRDQPQHF | TGTGCAAGTCGCTCCCGGGCGGGGAAAAGGGATCAGCCCCAGCATTTT
TRBJ2-2 | . | TRBV2 | . | CASSYRGTGELFF | TGTGCCAGCAGTTATAGGGGGACCGGGGAGCTGTTTTTT
TRBJ1-5 | TRBD1 | TRBV6-1 | . | CASRGQGQSNQPQHF | TGTGCCAGCAGGGGACAGGGGCAGAGCAATCAGCCCCAGCATTTT
TRBJ1-2 | TRBD1 | TRBV11-3 | . | CASSSGTGFYGYTF | TGTGCCAGCAGCTCCGGGACAGGGTTCTATGGCTACACCTTC
TRBJ1-2 | TRBD1 | TRBV7-8 | . | CASSLTDRGGYTF | TGTGCCAGCAGCTTAACTGACAGGGGTGGCTACACCTTC
TRBJ2-2 | TRBD1 | TRBV10-3 | . | CAITTGEDRNTGELFF | TGTGCCATTACGACAGGGGAAGATCGGAACACCGGGGAGCTGTTTTTT
TRBJ1-1 | . | TRBV6-4 | . | CASSDIESGQAFF | TGTGCCAGCAGTGACATTGAGAGCGGGCAAGCTTTCTTT
TRBJ2-2 | TRBD2 | TRBV7-3 | few | CASTPSGGYTGELFF | TGTGCCAGCACCCCTTCCGGGGGGTACACCGGGGAGCTGTTTTTT
TRBJ1-1 | . | TRBV6-6 | . | CASRNPTGRTNTEAFF | TGTGCCAGCAGGAACCCGACAGGAAGGACCAACACTGAAGCTTTCTTT
TRBJ2-4 | TRBD2 | TRBV4-2 | medium-sized | CASSPTSGGVAKNIQYF | TGTGCCAGCAGCCCCACCTCGGGGGGGGTAGCCAAAAACATTCAGTACTTC
TRBJ2-7 | TRBD1 | TRBV29-1 | . | CSGQGNSAEQYF | TGCAGCGGACAGGGTAATTCGGCCGAGCAGTACTTC
TRBJ1-3 | . | TRBV30 | . | CAWSRLGASGNTIYF | TGTGCCTGGAGTAGATTGGGGGCCTCTGGAAACACCATATATTTT
TRBJ1-1 | . | TRBV10-3 | . | CAISQGATEAFF | TGTGCCATATCACAGGGAGCCACTGAAGCTTTCTTT
TRBJ2-1 | TRBD2 | TRBV5-1 | . | CASSLRGGWHEQFF | TGCGCCAGCAGCCTCCGGGGAGGGTGGCATGAGCAGTTCTTC
TRBJ2-1 | TRBD1 | TRBV15 | . | CATSSSGTGGYNEQFF | TGTGCCACCAGCAGCTCTGGGACAGGGGGATACAATGAGCAGTTCTTC
TRBJ2-7 | . | TRBV7-2 | . | CASSPRGPRFEQYF | TGTGCCAGCAGCCCGCGGGGCCCCAGGTTCGAGCAGTACTTC
TRBJ2-7 | . | TRBV5-6 | few | CASSLEDRLRDEQYF | TGTGCCAGCAGCTTGGAGGACAGACTAAGGGACGAGCAGTACTTC
TRBJ1-4 | . | TRBV7-3 | few | CASSLQRGEKLFF | TGTGCCAGCAGCTTGCAAAGGGGCGAAAAACTGTTTTTT
TRBJ1-1 | . | TRBV6-1 | few | CASSEGLGQYQAFF | TGTGCCAGCAGTGAAGGTCTGGGCCAGTATCAGGCTTTCTTT
TRBJ2-1 | . | TRBV2 | . | CASRVGVGGVEQFF | TGTGCCAGTCGGGTCGGGGTTGGTGGGGTTGAGCAGTTCTTC
TRBJ2-5 | . | TRBV29-1 | . | CSVHPVKEGNQETQYF | TGCAGCGTTCATCCGGTCAAGGAGGGGAACCAAGAGACCCAGTACTTC
TRBJ2-2 | TRBD2 | TRBV4-1 | medium-sized | CASSQVSGAAMNTGELFF | TGCGCCAGCAGCCAAGTCAGCGGGGCTGCAATGAACACCGGGGAGCTGTTTTTT
TRBJ2-5 | TRBD2 | TRBV4-2 | . | CASSPAGQRGTQETQYF | TGTGCCAGCAGCCCCGCGGGCCAGCGGGGGACTCAAGAGACCCAGTACTTC
TRBJ2-3 | TRBD1 | TRBV28 | . | CASSPLGQGGTDTQYF | TGTGCCAGCAGTCCGCTCGGACAGGGAGGCACAGATACGCAGTATTTT
TRBJ2-7 | TRBD2 | TRBV7-9 | few | CASSRTSGATYEQYF | TGTGCCAGCAGCCGGACTAGCGGGGCCACCTACGAGCAGTACTTC
TRBJ2-7 | TRBD1 | TRBV15 | . | CATSRGDRDYEQYF | TGTGCCACCAGCAGAGGCGACAGGGACTACGAGCAGTACTTC